These T cell receptor beta chains were read from a single sample in a study of T cell responses to AZD1222 COVID-19 vaccine. This table comes from immunoSEQ multiplex PCR, and its TCRdb copy is limited to in-frame clones, with some not included. The sample records tens of thousands of clones, around 90% being singletons. Material: peripheral blood, obtained 28 days after the second AZD1222 dose. The receptor set was obtained from an adult who received the AZD1222 COVID-19 vaccine. CDR3s include the opening cysteine and the closing phenylalanine or tryptophan. A D gene is named only where the DNA matches it firmly. Some rows have no size entry. The others give once, few or many, or a class for an expanded clone.

abundance: NA
d_gene: TRBD2
j_gene: TRBJ2-5
len: 16
v_gene: TRBV2
CDR3aa: CASSKRLAGGPETQYF
CDR3nt: TGTGCCAGCAGCAAAAGACTAGCGGGAGGCCCTGAGACCCAGTACTTC

abundance: NA
d_gene: NA
j_gene: TRBJ2-3
len: 13
v_gene: TRBV12-3/TRBV12-4
CDR3aa: CAIAVAGTDTQYF
CDR3nt: TGTGCCATCGCCGTTGCGGGAACAGATACGCAGTATTTT

abundance: NA
d_gene: NA
j_gene: TRBJ2-7
len: 15
v_gene: TRBV14
CDR3aa: CASSQLGGGVGEQYF
CDR3nt: TGTGCCAGCAGCCAACTCGGTGGGGGAGTGGGCGAGCAGTACTTC

abundance: once
d_gene: NA
j_gene: TRBJ1-3
len: 15
v_gene: TRBV28
CDR3aa: CASSLPGSSGNTIYF
CDR3nt: TGTGCCAGCAGTTTACCAGGGAGCTCTGGAAACACCATATATTTT

abundance: NA
d_gene: TRBD1
j_gene: TRBJ2-2
len: 16
v_gene: TRBV5-1
CDR3aa: CASSFSRGLDTGELFF
CDR3nt: TGCGCCAGCAGCTTTTCCAGGGGGCTGGACACCGGGGAGCTGTTTTTT

abundance: NA
d_gene: TRBD2
j_gene: TRBJ2-1
len: 16
v_gene: TRBV7-3
CDR3aa: CASSPSGRAYYNEQFF
CDR3nt: TGTGCCAGCAGCCCTAGCGGGAGGGCCTACTACAATGAGCAGTTCTTC

abundance: NA
d_gene: TRBD1
j_gene: TRBJ2-5
len: 14
v_gene: TRBV6-5
CDR3aa: CATNQGAGLETQYF
CDR3nt: TGTGCCACCAACCAGGGGGCTGGGCTGGAGACCCAGTACTTC

abundance: NA
d_gene: NA
j_gene: TRBJ2-3
len: 12
v_gene: TRBV7-9
CDR3aa: CASSRSTDTQYF
CDR3nt: TGTGCCAGCAGCCGGAGCACAGATACGCAGTATTTT

abundance: NA
d_gene: TRBD2
j_gene: TRBJ2-7
len: 17
v_gene: TRBV30
CDR3aa: CAWSTNRGLAGGYEQYF
CDR3nt: TGTGCCTGGAGCACAAACCGCGGACTAGCGGGAGGGTACGAGCAGTACTTC

abundance: NA
d_gene: TRBD2
j_gene: TRBJ2-1
len: 15
v_gene: TRBV6-2/TRBV6-3
CDR3aa: CASSPGLAGVSEQFF
CDR3nt: TGTGCCAGCAGCCCCGGGCTAGCGGGAGTGTCTGAGCAGTTCTTC

abundance: NA
d_gene: TRBD2
j_gene: TRBJ2-1
len: 15
v_gene: TRBV7-2
CDR3aa: CASSLGGLAGNEQFF
CDR3nt: TGTGCCAGCAGCTTGGGGGGGTTGGCGGGCAATGAGCAGTTCTTC

abundance: NA
d_gene: TRBD1
j_gene: TRBJ2-7
len: 16
v_gene: TRBV9
CDR3aa: CASSVGSTGTLGEQYF
CDR3nt: TGTGCCAGCAGCGTAGGATCGACAGGGACCTTGGGCGAGCAGTACTTC

abundance: once
d_gene: TRBD1
j_gene: TRBJ2-3
len: 17
v_gene: TRBV11-3
CDR3aa: CASSLGGAGGPTDTQYF
CDR3nt: TGTGCCAGCAGCTTAGGGGGGGCAGGGGGCCCCACAGATACGCAGTATTTT

abundance: NA
d_gene: NA
j_gene: TRBJ2-5
len: 10
v_gene: TRBV30
CDR3aa: CAWGAQTQYF
CDR3nt: TGTGCCTGGGGGGCTCAGACCCAGTACTTC

abundance: few
d_gene: NA
j_gene: TRBJ1-1
len: 13
v_gene: TRBV7-2
CDR3aa: CASSWGSGFEAFF
CDR3nt: TGTGCCAGCAGTTGGGGGTCTGGCTTTGAAGCTTTCTTT

abundance: few
d_gene: NA
j_gene: TRBJ1-2
len: 14
v_gene: TRBV11-2
CDR3aa: CASSLAQGTYGYTF
CDR3nt: TGTGCCAGCAGCTTAGCCCAGGGTACCTATGGCTACACCTTC

abundance: NA
d_gene: TRBD1
j_gene: TRBJ1-2
len: 14
v_gene: TRBV11-1
CDR3aa: CASSLAGQDYGYTF
CDR3nt: TGTGCCAGCAGCCTAGCCGGACAGGACTATGGCTACACCTTC

abundance: NA
d_gene: NA
j_gene: TRBJ2-3
len: 14
v_gene: TRBV7-9
CDR3aa: CASSLSHSTDTQYF
CDR3nt: TGTGCCAGCAGCTTATCCCACAGCACAGATACGCAGTATTTT

abundance: NA
d_gene: NA
j_gene: TRBJ1-4
len: 15
v_gene: TRBV6-5
CDR3aa: CASSIAGATNEKLFF
CDR3nt: TGTGCCAGCAGTATCGCAGGGGCAACTAATGAAAAACTGTTTTTT

abundance: NA
d_gene: NA
j_gene: TRBJ2-5
len: 11
v_gene: TRBV5-1
CDR3aa: CASSFQETQYF
CDR3nt: TGCGCCAGCAGCTTTCAAGAGACCCAGTACTTC

abundance: few
d_gene: NA
j_gene: TRBJ1-6
len: 14
v_gene: TRBV21-1
CDR3aa: CASAGSSYNSPLHF
CDR3nt: TGTGCCAGTGCGGGAAGCTCCTATAATTCACCCCTCCACTTT

abundance: NA
d_gene: NA
j_gene: TRBJ2-6
len: 16
v_gene: TRBV5-4
CDR3aa: CASRPGLGSGANVLTF
CDR3nt: TGTGCCAGCAGACCGGGCCTGGGCTCTGGGGCCAACGTCCTGACTTTC

abundance: NA
d_gene: NA
j_gene: TRBJ1-5
len: 14
v_gene: TRBV15
CDR3aa: CATWGVGGTQPQHF
CDR3nt: TGTGCCACCTGGGGGGTCGGGGGGACTCAGCCCCAGCATTTT

abundance: NA
d_gene: NA
j_gene: TRBJ1-2
len: 13
v_gene: TRBV6-1
CDR3aa: CASSEKGGYGYTF
CDR3nt: TGTGCCAGCAGTGAAAAAGGGGGATATGGCTACACCTTC

abundance: NA
d_gene: TRBD2
j_gene: TRBJ2-7
len: 16
v_gene: TRBV27
CDR3aa: CASSLFLGGAHYEQYF
CDR3nt: TGTGCCAGCAGTTTATTCCTCGGGGGGGCCCACTACGAGCAGTACTTC

abundance: NA
d_gene: NA
j_gene: TRBJ2-1
len: 13
v_gene: TRBV6-6
CDR3aa: CASGTGALNEQFF
CDR3nt: TGTGCCAGCGGAACGGGCGCCCTCAATGAGCAGTTCTTC

abundance: NA
d_gene: NA
j_gene: TRBJ2-2
len: 14
v_gene: TRBV27
CDR3aa: CATKRRVEGGELFF
CDR3nt: TGTGCCACCAAACGGCGCGTTGAGGGGGGGGAGCTGTTTTTT

abundance: NA
d_gene: NA
j_gene: TRBJ1-2
len: 11
v_gene: TRBV6-5
CDR3aa: CASSEGYGYTF
CDR3nt: TGTGCCAGCAGCGAGGGCTATGGCTACACCTTC

abundance: NA
d_gene: NA
j_gene: TRBJ2-3
len: 14
v_gene: TRBV5-4
CDR3aa: CASSQTGSTDTQYF
CDR3nt: TGTGCCAGCAGCCAGACTGGAAGCACAGATACGCAGTATTTT

abundance: NA
d_gene: NA
j_gene: TRBJ2-5
len: 15
v_gene: TRBV5-1
CDR3aa: CASSLVWGNQETQYF
CDR3nt: TGCGCCAGCAGCTTGGTATGGGGAAACCAAGAGACCCAGTACTTC

abundance: once
d_gene: TRBD2
j_gene: TRBJ2-2
len: 16
v_gene: TRBV7-3
CDR3aa: CASSERGGRVNGELFF
CDR3nt: TGTGCCAGCAGCGAGAGGGGCGGGAGAGTGAACGGGGAGCTGTTTTTT

abundance: few
d_gene: NA
j_gene: TRBJ2-3
len: 16
v_gene: TRBV19
CDR3aa: CASSIDTGGRTDTQYF
CDR3nt: TGTGCCAGTAGTATAGATACCGGGGGACGCACAGATACGCAGTATTTT

abundance: NA
d_gene: NA
j_gene: TRBJ2-7
len: 13
v_gene: TRBV5-1
CDR3aa: CASSPRADYEQYF
CDR3nt: TGCGCCAGCAGCCCCCGTGCGGACTACGAGCAGTACTTC

abundance: NA
d_gene: TRBD2
j_gene: TRBJ2-1
len: 16
v_gene: TRBV5-1
CDR3aa: CASSLASGRGSNEQFF
CDR3nt: TGCGCCAGCAGCTTGGCCAGCGGGAGAGGGTCCAATGAGCAGTTCTTC

abundance: NA
d_gene: TRBD1
j_gene: TRBJ2-7
len: 16
v_gene: TRBV19
CDR3aa: CASSRGQGAYSYEQYF
CDR3nt: TGTGCCAGTAGTAGGGGACAGGGGGCTTACTCCTACGAGCAGTACTTC

abundance: few
d_gene: NA
j_gene: TRBJ1-2
len: 17
v_gene: TRBV21-1
CDR3aa: CASSKGCGTGEVYGYTF
CDR3nt: TGTGCCAGCAGCAAAGGCTGCGGGACAGGGGAGGTCTATGGCTACACCTTC

abundance: once
d_gene: NA
j_gene: TRBJ2-7
len: 14
v_gene: TRBV2
CDR3aa: CASTSVVRGIEQYF
CDR3nt: TGTGCCAGCACCTCCGTCGTTAGAGGGATTGAGCAGTACTTC

abundance: NA
d_gene: TRBD1
j_gene: TRBJ1-2
len: 15
v_gene: TRBV24-1
CDR3aa: CATSDPGTGDYGYTF
CDR3nt: TGTGCCACCAGTGACCCCGGGACAGGGGACTATGGCTACACCTTC

abundance: NA
d_gene: TRBD1
j_gene: TRBJ2-7
len: 18
v_gene: TRBV27
CDR3aa: CASSPGAQGANAKGEQYF
CDR3nt: TGTGCCAGCAGCCCTGGTGCACAGGGGGCTAATGCGAAAGGGGAGCAGTACTTC

abundance: NA
d_gene: NA
j_gene: TRBJ1-1
len: 14
v_gene: TRBV2
CDR3aa: CANALGQGNTEAFF
CDR3nt: TGTGCCAATGCGCTGGGTCAGGGGAACACTGAAGCTTTCTTT

abundance: NA
d_gene: NA
j_gene: TRBJ2-5
len: 16
v_gene: TRBV2
CDR3aa: CASRHSSGTPQETQYF
CDR3nt: TGTGCCAGCAGACACTCCTCCGGGACACCCCAAGAGACCCAGTACTTC

abundance: NA
d_gene: TRBD2
j_gene: TRBJ2-7
len: 14
v_gene: TRBV11-2
CDR3aa: CASSWQRDALEQYF
CDR3nt: TGTGCCAGCAGCTGGCAGCGGGATGCTCTAGAGCAGTACTTC

abundance: few
d_gene: TRBD1
j_gene: TRBJ2-2
len: 15
v_gene: TRBV7-9
CDR3aa: CASRPGTANTGELFF
CDR3nt: TGTGCCAGCAGACCCGGGACAGCGAACACCGGGGAGCTGTTTTTT

abundance: NA
d_gene: NA
j_gene: TRBJ1-5
len: 17
v_gene: TRBV11-3
CDR3aa: CASSLDRRQAINQPQHF
CDR3nt: TGTGCCAGCAGCTTAGATCGACGGCAGGCGATCAATCAGCCCCAGCATTTT

abundance: NA
d_gene: TRBD2
j_gene: TRBJ2-1
len: 15
v_gene: TRBV29-1
CDR3aa: CSVELGLAHNNEQFF
CDR3nt: TGCAGCGTTGAGCTGGGACTAGCGCATAACAATGAGCAGTTCTTC

abundance: NA
d_gene: NA
j_gene: TRBJ1-4
len: 13
v_gene: TRBV15
CDR3aa: CATSSEEGEKLFF
CDR3nt: TGTGCCACCAGCAGTGAGGAGGGGGAAAAACTGTTTTTT

abundance: NA
d_gene: NA
j_gene: TRBJ2-7
len: 13
v_gene: TRBV29-1
CDR3aa: CSVEDREESEQYF
CDR3nt: TGCAGCGTTGAAGATAGGGAGGAGAGCGAGCAGTACTTC

abundance: NA
d_gene: TRBD2
j_gene: TRBJ2-1
len: 14
v_gene: TRBV7-3
CDR3aa: CASRRLAGSNEQFF
CDR3nt: TGTGCCAGCAGAAGGCTAGCGGGATCCAATGAGCAGTTCTTC

abundance: NA
d_gene: TRBD2
j_gene: TRBJ2-5
len: 14
v_gene: TRBV3-1/TRBV3-2
CDR3aa: CASRRGLAGETQYF
CDR3nt: TGTGCCAGCAGGAGGGGACTAGCGGGAGAGACCCAGTACTTC

abundance: NA
d_gene: NA
j_gene: TRBJ1-5
len: 15
v_gene: TRBV19
CDR3aa: CASSAGGNNNQPQHF
CDR3nt: TGTGCCAGTAGTGCGGGGGGTAATAACAATCAGCCCCAGCATTTT

abundance: NA
d_gene: TRBD1
j_gene: TRBJ1-4
len: 14
v_gene: TRBV6-5
CDR3aa: CASSLDRGGGKLFF
CDR3nt: TGTGCCAGCAGCCTCGACAGGGGAGGTGGAAAACTGTTTTTT

abundance: NA
d_gene: NA
j_gene: TRBJ1-1
len: 15
v_gene: TRBV5-1
CDR3aa: CASSLWSNWGTEAFF
CDR3nt: TGCGCCAGCAGCTTGTGGTCGAATTGGGGCACTGAAGCTTTCTTT

abundance: NA
d_gene: NA
j_gene: TRBJ2-7
len: 13
v_gene: TRBV29-1
CDR3aa: CSVLRGGTYEQYF
CDR3nt: TGCAGCGTCCTTCGGGGCGGTACCTACGAGCAGTACTTC